Given below is one TCR beta chain in context. This clone was observed a handful of times. The specificity of this receptor is unknown. No much larger clone exists at a distance of one base, and base qualities are not known. Each donor gave one peripheral blood draw, roughly 110 mL on average, collected into heparinised tubes. A BD FACSAria II and a panel including CD45RO, CCR7, CD25, CD127, CD95 and CD27 were used to sort naive, central memory, regulatory and stem cell-like memory CD4+ T cells. A purity above 98% was achieved for all sorted populations. PBMCs were isolated right away by Lymphoprep density gradient centrifugation and were stained directly, without culture. So that batch effects would be minimized, each experiment stained and sorted samples in pairs, pairing one healthy donor with one patient. Per the germline V gene, SGHTA is the CDR1 and FQGNSA is the CDR2. Trimming takes 4 bases from V and 7 bases from J, and the germline ends sit 11 bases apart. The CDR3, cysteine through phenylalanine, is 13 amino acids long. Only CDR3 DNA remains: 39 bases, in frame from the first base.

The source of the sample is a study of beta chain features in type 1 diabetes listed by TCRdb under 2018. As for the study more broadly: Mean age, gender distribution, total cell number and subset yield were not different between patients and healthy donors. In the study, TCRB repertoires of sorted circulating CD4+ T cell subsets from recently diagnosed type 1 diabetes patients were compared with those of matched healthy donors. Naive and central memory subsets were obtained from all 28 donors, but regulatory and stem cell-like memory subsets were isolated from only 8 patients and roughly eight healthy donors. A total of roughly 100 million sorted cells were examined across all samples, and the number of cells per subset was strongly correlated with RNA yield. Paper-wide results and their limitations: Naive, central memory and regulatory TCRB repertoires appeared to be more alike among patients than among healthy donors. Patients with type 1 diabetes made fewer insertions and deleted more nucleotides at VDJ recombination sites, implying thymic rearrangement abnormalities. PCR may preferentially amplify shorter templates, but because patient and control samples were amplified and corrected together, any resulting skew would affect both groups equally. Only small numbers of individuals were included in the HLA sub-analyses, which left unresolved whether HLA type had any influence on TCRB rearrangement. A moderate but significant shortening of TCRB CDR3 length was observed in type 1 diabetes patients in all four CD4+ subsets. Because cDNA was sequenced instead of genomic DNA, highly expressing activated cells could be over-represented, though the groups showed no difference in activation or CD3 levels.

The entire isolated RNA was reverse transcribed using the High Capacity cDNA Reverse Transcription Kit, and thus expressed TCRB transcripts were sequenced. Stem cell-like memory T cell samples underwent survey-depth immunoSEQ sequencing, averaging about 1 million total reads per sample. After sorted cells were lysed in RLT buffer, RNA was extracted with DNase-treated RNeasy Micro or Mini kits, with the choice depending on cell number. Each cell subset was processed on its own to prevent cross-contamination, while patient and healthy donor samples were processed together. TCRB sequences were amplified from cDNA with the immunoSEQ multiplex PCR, producing 87-bp fragments spanning the CDR3 region. Amplicons were sequenced on the Illumina HiSeq platform. Processing in the source paper ran as follows. PCR bias was corrected computationally using synthetic template baselines, and reads within Hamming distance 2 were collapsed, with unmergeable singletons discarded. Reads were aligned against IMGT so that V, D and J genes, CDR3 length and insertions or deletions at six rearrangement sites could be assigned. Within each subset, clonotype counts were normalized to the number of sorted cells before true diversity and Gini coefficients were calculated with the tcR R package. The overlap coefficient, calculated on TCRB nucleotide sequences, was used to measure repertoire sharing. Imported from immuneACCESS, the table was reduced by TCRdb to in-frame sequences with V and J called. These copies leave out some clones; in studies compared against another copy, an unresolved V gene accounts for under half, and the cause of the remainder is not known. Clone size and the V and J calls come from that table; the DNA yielded D and trimming. For this sample there are 40,000 to 55,000 clones; around 45% appear just once. About 0.13% of the sample is taken by the ten largest.

This receptor was identified in a man aged 30-40 years with type 1 diabetes. The chain links TRBV7-2 with TRBJ1-5, and TRBD1 may be the D gene, going by 6 matching bases. The sequenced material came from stem cell memory CD4+ T cells from blood. The sample's cell subset or site label, decoded: stem cell-like memory CD4+ T cells. The CDR3 sequence is CASSSPQGQPQHF. Read as DNA, the sequence is TGTGCCAGCAGCTCCCCCCAGGGGCAGCCCCAGCATTTT.